This entry lists 5 T cell receptor beta chains sequenced from one sample in a study of siplizumab effects on memory and regulatory T cells. TCRdb keeps only in-frame clones here, not all; method: immunoSEQ multiplex PCR. The sample consists of 20,000 to 30,000 clones, 84% of them appearing once. The sample comprised memory CD4+ T cells sorted from blood. Every receptor here comes from a human donor in good health.

CDR3 coding DNA: TGTGCCAGCAGTACCTCTAGCGGGAGCTCGTACAATGAGCAGTTCTTC. This sequence encodes CASSTSSGSSYNEQFF. The chain employs TRBV27 and TRBJ2-1; 10 bases fit TRBD2. With 5 bases clipped from V and 4 bases from J, the junction kept 8 bases outside the gene matches. The germline V gene encodes CDR1 MNHEY and CDR2 SMNVEV (reference sequence). This CDR3 is 16 amino acids long.

The chain uses TRBV4-2 and TRBJ2-3; tentatively, D is TRBD2 (6 bases). V was pared by 1 base and J by 0 bases, with 17 bases between. The length of the CDR3 is 18 residues. In germline, CDR1 is LGHNA, CDR2 YNFKEQ. The chain's CDR3 is CASSQVWETSSSTDTQYF. CDR3 DNA sequence: TGTGCCAGCAGCCAAGTTTGGGAAACTAGCAGTAGCACAGATACGCAGTATTTT.

To note about this clone: A junction end diverges from the germline sequence, so it may reflect a read error. V usage is TRBV7-7 and J usage is TRBJ2-5; D not resolved. CDR1 is SSHAT and CDR2 is FNYEAQ in the germline V gene (reference sequence). The CDR3 is 14 residues long. The CDR3 nucleotides are TGTGCTAGCAGCCCCACCTGGACGTCGGAGACCCAGTACTTC. Translation: CASSPTWTSETQYF.

The chain is built from TRBV28 and TRBJ1-5; no definite D call. The length of the CDR3 is 13 residues. Germline CDR1 MDHEN, CDR2 SYDVKM. The V end was cut by 7 bases, the J end by 5 bases, with 12 bases between. CDR3: CASTSPGDQPQHF. In DNA, the CDR3 is TGTGCCAGCACCTCACCGGGAGATCAGCCCCAGCATTTT.

CDR3 sequence reads: CAWSVPPRYTF. DNA of the CDR3: TGTGCCTGGAGTGTCCCACCCCGCTACACCTTC. This chain uses TRBV30 with TRBJ1-2, with D unclear. The germline gives CDR1 GTSNPN, CDR2 SVGIG (reference sequence). Trimming pared 0 bases from V and 9 bases from J, leaving 8 bases between. This CDR3 region has 11 residues.